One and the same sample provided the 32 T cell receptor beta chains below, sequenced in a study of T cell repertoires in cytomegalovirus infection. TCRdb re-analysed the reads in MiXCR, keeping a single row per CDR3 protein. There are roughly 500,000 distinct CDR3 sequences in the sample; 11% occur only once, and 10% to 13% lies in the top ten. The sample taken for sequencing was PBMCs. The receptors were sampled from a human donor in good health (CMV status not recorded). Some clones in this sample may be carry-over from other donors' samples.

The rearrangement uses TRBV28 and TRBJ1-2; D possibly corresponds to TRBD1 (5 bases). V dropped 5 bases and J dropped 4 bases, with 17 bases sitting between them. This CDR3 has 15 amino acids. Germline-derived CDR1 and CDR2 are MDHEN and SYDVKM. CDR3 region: CASSTGHSVSYGYTF. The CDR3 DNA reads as TGTGCCAGCAGTACAGGACACTCCGTGAGCTATGGCTACACCTTC.

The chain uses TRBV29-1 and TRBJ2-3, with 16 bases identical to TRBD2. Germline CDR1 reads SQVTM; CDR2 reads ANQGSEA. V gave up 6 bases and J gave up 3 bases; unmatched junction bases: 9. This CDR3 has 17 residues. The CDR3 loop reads CSVAGTSGRAETDTQYF. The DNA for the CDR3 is TGCAGCGTGGCCGGGACTAGCGGGAGGGCCGAGACAGATACGCAGTATTTT.

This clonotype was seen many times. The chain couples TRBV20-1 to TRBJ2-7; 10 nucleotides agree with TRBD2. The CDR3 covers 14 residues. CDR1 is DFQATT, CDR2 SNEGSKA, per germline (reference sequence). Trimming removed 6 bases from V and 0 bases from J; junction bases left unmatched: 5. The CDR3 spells CSAHSSGSSYEQYF. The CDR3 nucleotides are TGCAGTGCCCATTCTAGCGGGAGCTCCTACGAGCAGTACTTC.

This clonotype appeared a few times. In DNA form, the CDR3 reads TGCAGTGCTAGAGCTTCACTAGCGGATAGCACAGATACGCAGTATTTT. It translates to CSARASLADSTDTQYF. This chain uses TRBV20-1 with TRBJ2-3, with 8 bases matching TRBD2. The length of the CDR3 is 16 residues. Trimming at V came to 1 base and at J to 0 bases, leaving 6 bases not matched to a gene. CDR1 is DFQATT, CDR2 SNEGSKA, per germline (reference sequence).

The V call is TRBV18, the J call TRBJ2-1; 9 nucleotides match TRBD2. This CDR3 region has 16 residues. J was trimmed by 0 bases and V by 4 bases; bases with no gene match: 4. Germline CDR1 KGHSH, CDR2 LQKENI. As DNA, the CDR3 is TGTGCCAGCTCACTACCAGCGGGGGGCTCCTACAATGAGCAGTTCTTC. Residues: CASSLPAGGSYNEQFF.

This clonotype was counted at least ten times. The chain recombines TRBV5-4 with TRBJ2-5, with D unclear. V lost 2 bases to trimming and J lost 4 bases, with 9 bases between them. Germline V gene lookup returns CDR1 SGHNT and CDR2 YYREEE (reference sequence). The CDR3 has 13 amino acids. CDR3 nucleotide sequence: TGTGCCAGCAGCTTCTGGGGTGGAGAGACCCAGTACTTC. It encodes CASSFWGGETQYF. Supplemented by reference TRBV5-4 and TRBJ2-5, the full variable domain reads ETGVTQSPTHLIKTRGQQVTLRCSSQSGHNTVSWYQQALGQGPQFIFQYYREEENGRGNFPPRFSGLQFPNYSSELNVNALELDDSALYLCASSFWGGETQYFGPGTRLLVL.

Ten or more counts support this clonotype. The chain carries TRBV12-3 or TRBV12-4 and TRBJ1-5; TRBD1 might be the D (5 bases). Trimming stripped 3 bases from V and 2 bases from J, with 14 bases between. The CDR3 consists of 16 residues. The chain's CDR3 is CASSLGWGSGNQPQHF. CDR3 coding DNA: TGTGCCAGCAGTTTGGGGTGGGGCAGTGGCAATCAGCCCCAGCATTTT.

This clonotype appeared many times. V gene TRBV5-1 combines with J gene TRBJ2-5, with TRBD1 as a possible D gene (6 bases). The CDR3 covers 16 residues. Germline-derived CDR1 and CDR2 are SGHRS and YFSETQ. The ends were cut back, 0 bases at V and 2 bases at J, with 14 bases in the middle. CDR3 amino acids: CASSLAGRGIQETQYF. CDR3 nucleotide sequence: TGCGCCAGCAGCTTGGCGGGCAGGGGAATTCAAGAGACCCAGTACTTC. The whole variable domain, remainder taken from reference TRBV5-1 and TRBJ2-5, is KAGVTQTPRYLIKTRGQQVTLSCSPISGHRSVSWYQQTPGQGLQFLFEYFSETQRNKGNFPGRFSGRQFSNSRSEMNVSTLELGDSALYLCASSLAGRGIQETQYFGPGTRLLVL.

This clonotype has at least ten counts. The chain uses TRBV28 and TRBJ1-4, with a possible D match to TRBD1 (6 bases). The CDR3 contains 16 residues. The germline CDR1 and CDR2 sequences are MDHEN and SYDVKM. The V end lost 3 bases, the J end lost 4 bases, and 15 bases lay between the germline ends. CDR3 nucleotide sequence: TGTGCCAGCAGTTTTGAGGGGGGACGGATTAATGAAAAACTGTTTTTT. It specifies CASSFEGGRINEKLFF.

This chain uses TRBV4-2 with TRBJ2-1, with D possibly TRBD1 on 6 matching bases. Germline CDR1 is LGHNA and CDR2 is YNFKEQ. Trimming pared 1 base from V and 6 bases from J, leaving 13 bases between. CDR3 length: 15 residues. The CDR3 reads CASSQVSGHPNEQFF. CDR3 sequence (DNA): TGTGCCAGCAGCCAAGTATCGGGACATCCCAATGAGCAGTTCTTC.

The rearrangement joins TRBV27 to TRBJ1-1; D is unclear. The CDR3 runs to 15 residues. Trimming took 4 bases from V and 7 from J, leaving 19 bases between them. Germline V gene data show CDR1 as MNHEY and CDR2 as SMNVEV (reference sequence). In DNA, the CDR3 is TGTGCCAGCAGTTCCTCCCGTGGCGTTCATCTTGAAGCTTTCTTT. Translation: CASSSSRGVHLEAFF.

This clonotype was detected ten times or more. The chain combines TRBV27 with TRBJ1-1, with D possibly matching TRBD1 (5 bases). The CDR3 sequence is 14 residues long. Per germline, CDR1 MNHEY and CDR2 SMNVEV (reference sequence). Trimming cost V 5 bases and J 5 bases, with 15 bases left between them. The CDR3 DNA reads TGTGCCAGCAGTAGCCGACGGGGGGGGACTGAAGCTTTCTTT. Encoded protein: CASSSRRGGTEAFF.

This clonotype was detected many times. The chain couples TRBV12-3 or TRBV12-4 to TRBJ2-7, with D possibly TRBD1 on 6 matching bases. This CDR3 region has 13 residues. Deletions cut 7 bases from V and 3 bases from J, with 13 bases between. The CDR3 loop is CASTPTGYYEQYF. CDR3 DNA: TGTGCCAGCACCCCGACAGGCTACTACGAGCAGTACTTC.

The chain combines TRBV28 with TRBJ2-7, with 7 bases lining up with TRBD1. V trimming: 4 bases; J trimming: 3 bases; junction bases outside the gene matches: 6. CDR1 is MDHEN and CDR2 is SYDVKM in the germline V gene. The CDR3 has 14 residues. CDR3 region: CASSSMDRFYEQYF. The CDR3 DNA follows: TGTGCCAGCAGTTCTATGGACAGGTTCTACGAGCAGTACTTC.

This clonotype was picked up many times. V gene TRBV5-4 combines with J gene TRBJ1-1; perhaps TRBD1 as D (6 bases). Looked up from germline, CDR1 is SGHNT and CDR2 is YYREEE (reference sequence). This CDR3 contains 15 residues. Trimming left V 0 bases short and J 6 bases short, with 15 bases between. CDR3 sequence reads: CASSLAGQGTPEAFF. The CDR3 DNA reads TGTGCCAGCAGCTTGGCCGGGCAGGGGACTCCTGAAGCTTTCTTT.

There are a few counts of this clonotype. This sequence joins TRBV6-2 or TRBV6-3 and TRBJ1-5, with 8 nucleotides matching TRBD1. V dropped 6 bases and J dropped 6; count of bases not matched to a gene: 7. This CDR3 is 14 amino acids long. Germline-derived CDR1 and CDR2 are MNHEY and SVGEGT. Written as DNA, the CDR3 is TGTGCCAGCAGATTTCAGGGGGCTTTTCAGCCCCAGCATTTT. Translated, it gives CASRFQGAFQPQHF.

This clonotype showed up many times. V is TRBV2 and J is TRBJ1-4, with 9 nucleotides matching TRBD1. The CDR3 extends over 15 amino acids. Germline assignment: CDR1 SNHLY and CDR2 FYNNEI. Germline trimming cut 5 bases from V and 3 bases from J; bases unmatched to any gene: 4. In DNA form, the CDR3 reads TGTGCCAGCAGTACCGGGACAGGGCCTAATGAAAAACTGTTTTTT. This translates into CASSTGTGPNEKLFF.

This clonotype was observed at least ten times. CDR3 protein: CAIAGGGGSTEAFF. The CDR3 DNA reads as TGTGCCATCGCGGGAGGGGGAGGGAGCACTGAAGCTTTCTTT. This chain uses TRBV10-3 with TRBJ1-1, with TRBD1 as a possible D gene (6 bases). Germline loops: CDR1 ENHRY, CDR2 SYGVKD. The V and J ends lost 8 bases and 4 bases respectively, with 17 bases between them. CDR3 length: 14 residues.

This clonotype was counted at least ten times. The CDR3 region has the DNA TGTGCCAGCAGCACCCCCAGGGGGAGTCGCGAAAAACTGTTTTTT. Its protein is CASSTPRGSREKLFF. This chain uses TRBV6-1 with TRBJ1-4; 7 positions agree with TRBD1. The CDR3 runs to 15 residues. Germline V lookup: CDR1 MNHNS, CDR2 SASEGT. V shed 6 bases and J 8 bases; nucleotides not matched to a gene: 12.

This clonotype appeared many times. In DNA, the CDR3 is TGTGCCATCAGTCCCGGGACAGGGGGCCCCGAGCAGTACTTC. This codes for CAISPGTGGPEQYF. The V call is TRBV10-3, the J call TRBJ2-7, with 12 bases matching TRBD1. V gave up 5 bases and J gave up 6 bases; unmatched junction bases: 5. The CDR3 spans 14 residues. The germline gives CDR1 ENHRY, CDR2 SYGVKD.

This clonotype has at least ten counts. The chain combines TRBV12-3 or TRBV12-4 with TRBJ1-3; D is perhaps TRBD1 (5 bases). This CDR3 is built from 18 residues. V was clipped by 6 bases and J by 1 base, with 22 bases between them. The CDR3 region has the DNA TGTGCCAGCAGAATACCGGGAACGGACAAAACGTCTGGAAACACCATATATTTT. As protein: CASRIPGTDKTSGNTIYF.

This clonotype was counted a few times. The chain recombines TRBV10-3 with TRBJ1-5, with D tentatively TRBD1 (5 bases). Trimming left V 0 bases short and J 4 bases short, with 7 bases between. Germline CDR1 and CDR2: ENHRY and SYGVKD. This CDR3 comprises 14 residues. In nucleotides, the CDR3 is TGTGCCATCAGTGAGTCACCAGGGAATCAGCCCCAGCATTTT. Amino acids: CAISESPGNQPQHF.

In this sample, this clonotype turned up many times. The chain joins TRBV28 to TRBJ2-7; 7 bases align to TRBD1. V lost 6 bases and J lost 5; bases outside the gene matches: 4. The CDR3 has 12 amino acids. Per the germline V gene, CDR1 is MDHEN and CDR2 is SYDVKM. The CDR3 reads CASSLGTDEQYF. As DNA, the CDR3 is TGTGCCAGCAGCTTGGGGACAGACGAGCAGTACTTC.

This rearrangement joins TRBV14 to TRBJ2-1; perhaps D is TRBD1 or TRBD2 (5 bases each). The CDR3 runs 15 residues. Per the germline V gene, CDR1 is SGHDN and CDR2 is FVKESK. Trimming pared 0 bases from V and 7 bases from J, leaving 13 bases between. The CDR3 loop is CASSQDWGPGNEQFF. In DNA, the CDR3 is TGTGCCAGCAGCCAAGATTGGGGACCGGGTAATGAGCAGTTCTTC.

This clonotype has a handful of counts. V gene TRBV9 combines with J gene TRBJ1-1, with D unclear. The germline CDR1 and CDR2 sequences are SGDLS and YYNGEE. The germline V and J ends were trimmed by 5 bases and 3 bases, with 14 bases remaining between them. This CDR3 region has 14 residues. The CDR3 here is CASSVRDGYTEAFF. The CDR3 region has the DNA TGTGCCAGCAGTGTTAGGGATGGGTACACTGAAGCTTTCTTT.

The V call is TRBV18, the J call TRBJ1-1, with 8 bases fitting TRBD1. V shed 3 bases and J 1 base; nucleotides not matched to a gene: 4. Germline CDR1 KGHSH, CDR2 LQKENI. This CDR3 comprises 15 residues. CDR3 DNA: TGTGCCAGCTCACCGGACAGGGCCAAGAACACTGAAGCTTTCTTT. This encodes CASSPDRAKNTEAFF.

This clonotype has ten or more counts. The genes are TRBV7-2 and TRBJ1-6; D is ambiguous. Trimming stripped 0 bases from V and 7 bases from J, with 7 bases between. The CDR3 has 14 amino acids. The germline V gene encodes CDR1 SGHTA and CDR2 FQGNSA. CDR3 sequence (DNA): TGTGCCAGCAGCTTAGCAGGGCGCAATTCACCCCTCCACTTT. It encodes CASSLAGRNSPLHF.

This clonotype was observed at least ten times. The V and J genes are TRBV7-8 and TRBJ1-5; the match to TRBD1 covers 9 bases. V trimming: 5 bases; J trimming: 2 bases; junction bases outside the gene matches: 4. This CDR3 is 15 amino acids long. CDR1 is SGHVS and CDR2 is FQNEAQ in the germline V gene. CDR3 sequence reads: CASSGTGFGNQPQHF. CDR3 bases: TGTGCCAGCAGCGGGACAGGGTTTGGCAATCAGCCCCAGCATTTT.

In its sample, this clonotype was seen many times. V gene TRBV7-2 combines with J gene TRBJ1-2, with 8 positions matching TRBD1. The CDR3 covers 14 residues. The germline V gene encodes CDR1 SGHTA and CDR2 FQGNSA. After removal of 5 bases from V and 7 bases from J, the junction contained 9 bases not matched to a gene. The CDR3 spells CASSPDRVGSGYTF. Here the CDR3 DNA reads TGTGCCAGCAGCCCGGACAGGGTGGGGAGTGGCTACACCTTC.

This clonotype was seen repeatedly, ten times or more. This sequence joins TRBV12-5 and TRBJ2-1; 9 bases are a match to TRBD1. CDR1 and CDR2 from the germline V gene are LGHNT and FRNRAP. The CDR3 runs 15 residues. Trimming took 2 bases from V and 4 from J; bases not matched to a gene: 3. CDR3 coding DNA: TGTGCTAGTGGTTTGAAGACAGGGGGGTACAATGAGCAGTTCTTC. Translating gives CASGLKTGGYNEQFF.

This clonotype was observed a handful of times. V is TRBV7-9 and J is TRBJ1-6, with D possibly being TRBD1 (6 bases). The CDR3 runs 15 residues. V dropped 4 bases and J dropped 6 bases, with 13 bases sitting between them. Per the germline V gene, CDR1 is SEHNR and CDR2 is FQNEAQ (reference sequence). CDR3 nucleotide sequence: TGTGCCAGCAGCTATAGCAGGGGCGGTAATTCACCCCTCCACTTT. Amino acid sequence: CASSYSRGGNSPLHF. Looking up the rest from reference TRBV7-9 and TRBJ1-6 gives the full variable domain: DTGVSQNPRHKITKRGQNVTFRCDPISEHNRLYWYRQTLGQGPEFLTYFQNEAQLEKSRLLSDRFSAERPKGSFSTLEIQRTEQGDSAMYLCASSYSRGGNSPLHFGNGTRLTVT.

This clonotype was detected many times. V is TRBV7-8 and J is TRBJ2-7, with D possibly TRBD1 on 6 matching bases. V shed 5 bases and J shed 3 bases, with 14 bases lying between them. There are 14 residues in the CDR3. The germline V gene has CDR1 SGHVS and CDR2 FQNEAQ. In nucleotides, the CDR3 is TGTGCCAGCAGCCGAACAGGGCGGTTCTACGAGCAGTACTTC. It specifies CASSRTGRFYEQYF.